The present entry profiles one T cell receptor beta chain with its context. V dropped 6 bases and J dropped 5 bases, with 13 bases sitting between them. Germline CDR1 reads MDHEN; CDR2 reads SYDVKM. The CDR3 covers 13 residues. During active infection, Seattle patients enrolled and were then monitored through disease. The data stem from a study of blood T cell repertoires in COVID-19. Across the study: Sample material is recorded as cDNA or gDNA derived from T cells, B-cell-depleted T cells, or PBMCs.

Sequencing was performed with immunoSEQ multiplex PCR; in TCRdb, only in-frame clones are kept and a portion is missing. The sample lists about 210,000 clones; 65% to 90% were seen once. The source is a woman aged 70 to 79 with COVID-19, enrolled during active disease. Source material: peripheral blood. The V gene is TRBV28, the J gene TRBJ2-5; D is uncertain. CDR3 protein: CASSPGITETQYF. In nucleotides, the CDR3 is TGTGCCAGCAGCCCCGGTATAACGGAGACCCAGTACTTC.